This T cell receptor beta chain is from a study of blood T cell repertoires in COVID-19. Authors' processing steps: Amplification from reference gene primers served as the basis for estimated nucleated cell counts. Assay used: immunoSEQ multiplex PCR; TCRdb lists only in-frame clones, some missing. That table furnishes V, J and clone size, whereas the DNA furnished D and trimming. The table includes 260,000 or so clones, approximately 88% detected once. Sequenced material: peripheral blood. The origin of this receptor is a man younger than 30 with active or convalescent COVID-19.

The CDR3: CASSSGRGRGETQYF. The CDR3, as DNA: TGTGCCAGCAGCTCTGGCAGGGGACGAGGAGAGACCCAGTACTTC. V is TRBV5-8 and J is TRBJ2-5, with TRBD1 as a possible D gene (6 bases). CDR1 and CDR2 (germline): SGHTS, YDEGEE. V was pared by 3 bases and J by 4 bases, with 16 bases between. This CDR3 spans 15 amino acids.